This TCR beta chain came from a study of tumor-infiltrating lymphocytes in primary liver carcinoma. This CDR3 is built from 14 residues. J gave up 6 bases and V 8 bases, and 10 bases lay outside the gene matches. From germline, CDR1 is ENHRY and CDR2 SYGVKD. For each extraction, RNA and DNA were obtained together from about 21-30 mg of unsorted bulk tissue. These patients lived with chronic HBV infection and had never been treated. Samples were taken from five separate regions of every tumor. With a constant-region primer, TCR beta cDNA was made from approximately 520 ng of total RNA. The TCR beta library was amplified through three nested multiplex PCR rounds in a modified ARM-PCR procedure. TRBV1-TRBV30 forward primers and a C-beta reverse primer were used in the first two PCR rounds, which each ran for about 10 cycles. MiXCR, run by TCRdb on the multiplex PCR reads, gives a single entry per CDR3 protein. The table lists about 48,000 distinct CDR3 sequences, 70% to 75% of them singletons.

V and J are TRBV10-3 and TRBJ2-3; 8 bases fit TRBD1. Sequencing was performed on liver tumor tissue from sampling region 3. Regarding subset: tumor region T3, left-lateral pole. The clonotype was recovered from a man aged 40-50 years with primary liver carcinoma and hepatitis B virus infection. In DNA form, the CDR3 reads TGTGCCATCTGCTTGGGCAGGGGGCCTGATACGCAGTATTTT. Encoded protein: CAICLGRGPDTQYF.